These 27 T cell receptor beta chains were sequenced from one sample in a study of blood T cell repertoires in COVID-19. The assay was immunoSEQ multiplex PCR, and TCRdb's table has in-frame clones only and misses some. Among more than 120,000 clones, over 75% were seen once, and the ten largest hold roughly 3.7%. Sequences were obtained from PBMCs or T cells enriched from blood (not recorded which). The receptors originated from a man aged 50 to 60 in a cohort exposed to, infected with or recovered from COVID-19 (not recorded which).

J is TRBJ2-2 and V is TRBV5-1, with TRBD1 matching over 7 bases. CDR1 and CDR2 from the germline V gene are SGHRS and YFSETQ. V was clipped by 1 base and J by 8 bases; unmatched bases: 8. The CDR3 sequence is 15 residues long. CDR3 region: CASSLTTGSSGELFF. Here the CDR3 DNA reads TGCGCCAGCAGCTTGACGACAGGGTCATCGGGGGAGCTGTTTTTT.

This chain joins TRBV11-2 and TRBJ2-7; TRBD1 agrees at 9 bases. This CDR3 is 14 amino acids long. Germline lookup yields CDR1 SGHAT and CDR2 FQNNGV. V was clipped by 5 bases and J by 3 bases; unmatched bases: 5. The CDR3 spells CASSLWTGDYEQYF. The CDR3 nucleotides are TGTGCCAGCAGCCTATGGACAGGGGACTACGAGCAGTACTTC.

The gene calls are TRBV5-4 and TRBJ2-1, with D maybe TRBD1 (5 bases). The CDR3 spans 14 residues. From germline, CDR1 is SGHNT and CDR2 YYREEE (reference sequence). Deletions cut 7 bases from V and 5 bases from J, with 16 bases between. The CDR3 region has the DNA TGTGCCAGCGAAGACAGCCGTTCGAACAATGAGCAGTTCTTC. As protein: CASEDSRSNNEQFF.

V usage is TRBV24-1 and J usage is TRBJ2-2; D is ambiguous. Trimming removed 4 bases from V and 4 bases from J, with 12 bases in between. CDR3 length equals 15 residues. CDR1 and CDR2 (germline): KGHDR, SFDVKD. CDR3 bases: TGTGCCACCAGTGACTCAGACTTCCGCACCGGGGAGCTGTTTTTT. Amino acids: CATSDSDFRTGELFF.

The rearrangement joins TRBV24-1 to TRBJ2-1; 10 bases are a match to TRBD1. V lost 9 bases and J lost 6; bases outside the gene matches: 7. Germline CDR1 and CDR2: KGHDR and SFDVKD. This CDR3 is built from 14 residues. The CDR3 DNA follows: TGTGCCACCGGAGGGGACAGGGGACGCAATGAGCAGTTCTTC. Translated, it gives CATGGDRGRNEQFF.

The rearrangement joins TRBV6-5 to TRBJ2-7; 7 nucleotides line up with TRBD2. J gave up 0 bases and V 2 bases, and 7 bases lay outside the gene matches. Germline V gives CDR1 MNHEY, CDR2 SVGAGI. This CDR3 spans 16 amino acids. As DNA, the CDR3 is TGTGCCAGCAGTTACGGGCTAGCGGTTAGCTCCTACGAGCAGTACTTC. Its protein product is CASSYGLAVSSYEQYF.

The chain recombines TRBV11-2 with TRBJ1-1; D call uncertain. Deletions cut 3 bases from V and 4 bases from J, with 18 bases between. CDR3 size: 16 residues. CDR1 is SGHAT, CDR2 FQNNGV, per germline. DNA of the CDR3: TGTGCCAGCAGCTTCGGCAGCGGAATTAGTGGCACTGAAGCTTTCTTT. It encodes CASSFGSGISGTEAFF.

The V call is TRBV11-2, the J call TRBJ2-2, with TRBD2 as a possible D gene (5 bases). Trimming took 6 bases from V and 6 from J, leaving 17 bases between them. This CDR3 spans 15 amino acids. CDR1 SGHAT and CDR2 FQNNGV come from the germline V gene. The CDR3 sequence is CASRTGSQLSGELFF. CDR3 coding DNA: TGTGCCAGCAGGACGGGATCACAGCTCTCCGGGGAGCTGTTTTTT.

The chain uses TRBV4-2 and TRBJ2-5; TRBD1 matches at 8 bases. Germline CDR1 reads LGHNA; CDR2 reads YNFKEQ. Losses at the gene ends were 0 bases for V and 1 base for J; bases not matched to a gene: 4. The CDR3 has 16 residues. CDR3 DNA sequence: TGTGCCAGCAGCCAAGAACGGGGACAGGCCCAAGAGACCCAGTACTTC. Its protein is CASSQERGQAQETQYF.

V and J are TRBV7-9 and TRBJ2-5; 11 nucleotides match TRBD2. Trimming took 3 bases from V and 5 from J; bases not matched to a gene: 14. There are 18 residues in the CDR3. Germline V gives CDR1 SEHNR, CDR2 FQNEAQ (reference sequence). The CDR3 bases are TGTGCCAGCAGCTTTATCGTATCTAGCGGGGGGAGCAGGGAGACCCAGTACTTC. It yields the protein CASSFIVSSGGSRETQYF.

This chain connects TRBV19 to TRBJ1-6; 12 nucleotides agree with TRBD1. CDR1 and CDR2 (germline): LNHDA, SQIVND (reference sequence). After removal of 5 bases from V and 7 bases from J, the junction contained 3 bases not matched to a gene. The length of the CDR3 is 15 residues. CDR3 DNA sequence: TGTGCCAGTAGTCCCGGGACAGGGGGCAATTCACCCCTCCACTTT. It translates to CASSPGTGGNSPLHF.

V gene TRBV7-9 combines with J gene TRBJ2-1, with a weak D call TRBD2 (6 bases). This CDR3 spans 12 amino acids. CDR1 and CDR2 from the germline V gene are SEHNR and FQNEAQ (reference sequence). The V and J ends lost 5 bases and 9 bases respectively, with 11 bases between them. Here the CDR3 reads CASSPGGFEQFF. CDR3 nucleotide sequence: TGTGCCAGCAGCCCCGGAGGGTTTGAGCAGTTCTTC.

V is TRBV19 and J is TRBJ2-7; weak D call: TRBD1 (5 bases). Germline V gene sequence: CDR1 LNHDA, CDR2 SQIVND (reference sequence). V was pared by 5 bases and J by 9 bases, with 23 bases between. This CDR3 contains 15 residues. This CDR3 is CASSQEGAKYERQYF. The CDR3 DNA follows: TGTGCCAGTAGTCAGGAAGGGGCCAAGTACGAGCGGCAGTACTTC.

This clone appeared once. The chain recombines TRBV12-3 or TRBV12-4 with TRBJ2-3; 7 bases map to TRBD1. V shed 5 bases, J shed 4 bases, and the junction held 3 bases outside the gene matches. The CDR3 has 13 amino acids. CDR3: CASSDREPDTQYF. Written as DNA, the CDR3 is TGTGCCAGCAGTGACAGGGAGCCAGATACGCAGTATTTT.

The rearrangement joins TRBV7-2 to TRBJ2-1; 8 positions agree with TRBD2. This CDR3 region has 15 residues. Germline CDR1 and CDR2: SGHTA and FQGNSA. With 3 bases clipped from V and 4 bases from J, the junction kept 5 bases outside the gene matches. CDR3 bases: TGTGCCAGCAGCTTGACAGGACTAGCTTACAATGAGCAGTTCTTC. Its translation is CASSLTGLAYNEQFF.

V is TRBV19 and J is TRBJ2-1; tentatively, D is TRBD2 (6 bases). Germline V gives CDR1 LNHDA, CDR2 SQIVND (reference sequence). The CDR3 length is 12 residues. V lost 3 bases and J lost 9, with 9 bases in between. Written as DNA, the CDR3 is TGTGCCAGTAGTATGACTAGAGGTGAGCAGTTCTTC. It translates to CASSMTRGEQFF.

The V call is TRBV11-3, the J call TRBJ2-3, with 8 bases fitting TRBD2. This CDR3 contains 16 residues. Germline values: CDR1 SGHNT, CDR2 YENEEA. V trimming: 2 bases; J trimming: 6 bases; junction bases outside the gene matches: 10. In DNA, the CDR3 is TGTGCCAGCAGCTTATTGGTGGGAGCGGGAGAGGATACGCAGTATTTT. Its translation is CASSLLVGAGEDTQYF. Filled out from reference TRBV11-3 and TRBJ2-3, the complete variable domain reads EAGVVQSPRYKIIEKKQPVAFWCNPISGHNTLYWYLQNLGQGPELLIRYENEEAVDDSQLPKDRFSAERLKGVDSTLKIQPAELGDSAVYLCASSLLVGAGEDTQYFGPGTRLTVL.

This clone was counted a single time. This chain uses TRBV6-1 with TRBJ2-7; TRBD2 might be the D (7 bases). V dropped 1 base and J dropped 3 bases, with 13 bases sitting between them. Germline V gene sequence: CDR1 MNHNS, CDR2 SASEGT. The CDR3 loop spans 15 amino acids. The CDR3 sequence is CASSEEGGGGYEQYF. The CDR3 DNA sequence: TGTGCCAGCAGTGAAGAGGGGGGAGGGGGCTACGAGCAGTACTTC.

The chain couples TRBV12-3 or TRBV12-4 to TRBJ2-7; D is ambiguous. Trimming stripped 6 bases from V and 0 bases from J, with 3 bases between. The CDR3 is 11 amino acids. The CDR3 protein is CASSYSYEQYF. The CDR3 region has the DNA TGTGCCAGCAGCTACTCCTACGAGCAGTACTTC.

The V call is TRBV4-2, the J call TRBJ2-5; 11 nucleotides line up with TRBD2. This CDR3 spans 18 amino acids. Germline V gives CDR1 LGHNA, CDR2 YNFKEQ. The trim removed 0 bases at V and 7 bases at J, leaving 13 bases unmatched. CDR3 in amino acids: CASSQEFTSGGAGGTQYF. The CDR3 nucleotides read TGTGCCAGCAGCCAAGAGTTCACTAGCGGGGGTGCAGGGGGGACCCAGTACTTC.

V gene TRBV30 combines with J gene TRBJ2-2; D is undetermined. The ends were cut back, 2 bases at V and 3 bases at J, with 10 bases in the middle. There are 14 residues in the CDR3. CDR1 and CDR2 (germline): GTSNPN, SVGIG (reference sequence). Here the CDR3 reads CAWSPYLYTGELFF. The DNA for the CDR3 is TGTGCCTGGAGTCCCTACCTGTACACCGGGGAGCTGTTTTTT.

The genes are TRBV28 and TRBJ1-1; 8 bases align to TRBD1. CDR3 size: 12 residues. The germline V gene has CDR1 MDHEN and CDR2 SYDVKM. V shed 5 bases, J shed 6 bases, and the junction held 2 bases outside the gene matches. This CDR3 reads CASSLQGAEAFF. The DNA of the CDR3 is TGTGCCAGCAGTCTACAGGGGGCTGAAGCTTTCTTT.

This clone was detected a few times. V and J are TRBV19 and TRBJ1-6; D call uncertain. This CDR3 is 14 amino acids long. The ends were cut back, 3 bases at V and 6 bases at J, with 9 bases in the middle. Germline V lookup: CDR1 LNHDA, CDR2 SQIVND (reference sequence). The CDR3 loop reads CASSMGPINSPLHF. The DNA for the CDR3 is TGTGCCAGTAGTATGGGCCCAATTAATTCACCCCTCCACTTT. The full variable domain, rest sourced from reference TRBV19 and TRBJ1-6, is DGGITQSPKYLFRKEGQNVTLSCEQNLNHDAMYWYRQDPGQGLRLIYYSQIVNDFQKGDIAEGYSVSREKKESFPLTVTSAQKNPTAFYLCASSMGPINSPLHFGNGTRLTVT.

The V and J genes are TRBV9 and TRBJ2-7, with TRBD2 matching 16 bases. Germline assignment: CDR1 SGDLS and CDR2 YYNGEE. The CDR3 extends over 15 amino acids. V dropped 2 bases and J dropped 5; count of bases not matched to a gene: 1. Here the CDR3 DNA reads TGTGCCAGCAGCGTGGGGACTAGCGGGAGGGACGAGCAGTACTTC. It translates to CASSVGTSGRDEQYF.

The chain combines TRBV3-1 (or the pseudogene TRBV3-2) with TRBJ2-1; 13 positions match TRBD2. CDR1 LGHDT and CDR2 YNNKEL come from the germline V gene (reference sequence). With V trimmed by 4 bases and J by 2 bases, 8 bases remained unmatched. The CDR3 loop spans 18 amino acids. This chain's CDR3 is CASSPLPGLAGTYNEQFF. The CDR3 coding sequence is TGTGCCAGCAGCCCCCTCCCGGGACTAGCGGGGACCTACAATGAGCAGTTCTTC.

The CDR3 coding sequence is TGTGCCAGCAGCCCTCGGGGGGGCGGGGCGTACGAGCAGTACTTC. It specifies CASSPRGGGAYEQYF. The chain recombines TRBV7-3 with TRBJ2-7, with TRBD2 identical over 8 bases. Germline V gives CDR1 SGHTA, CDR2 FQGTGA. The CDR3 sequence is 15 residues long. J was trimmed by 4 bases and V by 5 bases; bases with no gene match: 10.

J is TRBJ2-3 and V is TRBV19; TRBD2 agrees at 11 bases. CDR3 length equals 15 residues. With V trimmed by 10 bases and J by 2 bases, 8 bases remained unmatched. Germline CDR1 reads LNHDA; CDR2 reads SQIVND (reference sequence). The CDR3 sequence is CATTPGLAATDTQYF. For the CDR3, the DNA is TGTGCCACCACACCGGGACTAGCGGCCACAGATACGCAGTATTTT. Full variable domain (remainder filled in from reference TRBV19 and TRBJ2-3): DGGITQSPKYLFRKEGQNVTLSCEQNLNHDAMYWYRQDPGQGLRLIYYSQIVNDFQKGDIAEGYSVSREKKESFPLTVTSAQKNPTAFYLCATTPGLAATDTQYFGPGTRLTVL.